These 31 T cell receptor beta chains were sequenced from one sample in a study of T cells after yellow fever vaccination. Each CDR3 protein is one row after TCRdb ran MiXCR on the 5' RACE reads. The sample records about 63,000 distinct CDR3 sequences, 7.4% being singletons. The input for sequencing was CD8+ T cells sorted from PBMCs, taken 15 days after the yellow fever booster vaccination. The receptor source for this set is a man aged 30-40 years who received the YFV17D yellow fever vaccine.

The sample holds many counts of this clonotype. The chain recombines TRBV7-9 with TRBJ1-2; the match to TRBD1 covers 7 bases. This CDR3 spans 14 amino acids. Trimming removed 7 bases from V and 2 bases from J; junction bases left unmatched: 7. CDR1 and CDR2 (germline): SEHNR, FQNEAQ (reference sequence). The CDR3 coding sequence is TGTGCCAGCACCCATGGGACAGCGAACTATGGCTACACCTTC. Its protein product is CASTHGTANYGYTF.

This clonotype counts as medium-sized. J is TRBJ2-1 and V is TRBV4-3, with D unclear. V dropped 0 bases and J dropped 5 bases, with 8 bases sitting between them. The CDR3 sequence is 14 residues long. Per the germline V gene, CDR1 is LGHNA and CDR2 is YSLEER. The CDR3 region has the DNA TGCGCCAGCAGCCAAGATTCCAGAAACAATGAGCAGTTCTTC. Its translation is CASSQDSRNNEQFF.

This clonotype was observed many times. The chain carries TRBV4-3 and TRBJ2-1; D is perhaps TRBD1 (6 bases). This CDR3 spans 12 amino acids. The germline CDR1 and CDR2 sequences are LGHNA and YSLEER. Trimming stripped 5 bases from V and 10 bases from J, with 12 bases between. The chain's CDR3 is CASSWGPGEQFF. The CDR3 DNA is TGCGCCAGCAGCTGGGGGCCCGGGGAGCAGTTCTTC.

This rearrangement joins TRBV5-3 to TRBJ2-1; D is undetermined. TRBV5-3 is classed as an ORF, of uncertain function. With 5 bases removed from V and 7 bases from J, the gap between germline ends came to 10 bases. The CDR3 contains 12 residues. The CDR3 reads CARRKVENEQFF. CDR3 DNA: TGTGCCAGAAGGAAGGTCGAGAATGAGCAGTTCTTC.

Many counts were recorded for this clonotype. The genes are TRBV30 and TRBJ2-2; 10 nucleotides align to TRBD2. Germline-derived CDR1 and CDR2 are GTSNPN and SVGIG (reference sequence). Trimming took 0 bases from V and 4 from J; bases not matched to a gene: 14. This CDR3 is 19 amino acids long. The CDR3 coding sequence is TGTGCCTGGAGTGTACTTTGGCTAGCGGGAGAGGATATCACCGGGGAGCTGTTTTTT. This codes for CAWSVLWLAGEDITGELFF. The whole variable domain, remainder taken from reference TRBV30 and TRBJ2-2, is SQTIHQWPATLVQPVGSPLSLECTVEGTSNPNLYWYRQAAGRGLQLLFYSVGIGQISSEVPQNLSASRPQDRQFILSSKKLLLSDSGFYLCAWSVLWLAGEDITGELFFGEGSRLTVL.

Note on this clonotype: A much bigger clone sits one base away, suggesting this may be a read error. This chain connects TRBV30 to TRBJ1-1; perhaps TRBD1 as D (5 bases). This CDR3 region has 13 residues. Looked up from germline, CDR1 is GTSNPN and CDR2 is SVGIG (reference sequence). V gave up 4 bases and J gave up 1 base, with 10 bases separating them. Written as DNA, the CDR3 is TGTGCCTGGATGTGCAGGGAGAACACTGAAGCTTTCTTT. It is translated as CAWMCRENTEAFF.

This clonotype has a count of ten or more. The V gene is TRBV9, the J gene TRBJ2-7; D unclear. From germline, CDR1 is SGDLS and CDR2 YYNGEE. V was trimmed by 4 bases and J by 5 bases, leaving 13 bases between them. This CDR3 comprises 13 residues. The CDR3 here is CASSPPLTNEQYF. The CDR3, as DNA: TGTGCCAGCAGCCCCCCCCTAACAAACGAGCAGTACTTC.

This clonotype occurred a few times. The chain recombines TRBV5-1 with TRBJ2-2; D is perhaps TRBD2 (6 bases). This CDR3 spans 15 amino acids. Per the germline V gene, CDR1 is SGHRS and CDR2 is YFSETQ. The germline V and J ends were trimmed by 2 bases and 5 bases, with 13 bases remaining between them. CDR3 sequence: CASSFGASETGELFF. CDR3 DNA sequence: TGCGCCAGCAGCTTCGGGGCTAGCGAGACCGGGGAGCTGTTTTTT.

Ten or more counts support this clonotype. The chain has TRBV15 and TRBJ2-7; 7 bases agree with TRBD1. The CDR3 spans 15 residues. Trimming at V came to 0 bases and at J to 2 bases, leaving 4 bases not matched to a gene. Germline values: CDR1 LNHNV, CDR2 YYDKDF (reference sequence). Here the CDR3 reads CATSRDRDSTYEQYF. The DNA of the CDR3 is TGTGCCACCAGCAGAGACCGGGACAGTACCTACGAGCAGTACTTC.

This clonotype was seen a few times. The chain combines TRBV15 with TRBJ2-7; 7 bases map to TRBD2. Trimming at V came to 0 bases and at J to 6 bases, leaving 5 bases not matched to a gene. This CDR3 spans 14 amino acids. Germline lookup yields CDR1 LNHNV and CDR2 YYDKDF (reference sequence). Here the CDR3 DNA reads TGTGCCACCAGCAGAGATCGGGCTAGCGGCGAGCAGTACTTC. As protein: CATSRDRASGEQYF.

This clonotype was detected many times. The V and J genes are TRBV4-2 and TRBJ2-2; weak D call: TRBD1 (6 bases). The CDR3 contains 16 residues. CDR1 is LGHNA and CDR2 is YNFKEQ in the germline V gene. V lost 0 bases to trimming and J lost 5 bases, with 13 bases between them. In DNA form, the CDR3 reads TGTGCCAGCAGCCAAGAGAAGGGGGAGTGGACCGGGGAGCTGTTTTTT. It specifies CASSQEKGEWTGELFF.

Many counts were recorded for this clonotype. The J gene is TRBJ2-2, the V gene TRBV4-3, with 9 bases matching TRBD2. The CDR3 is made up of 16 amino acids. CDR1 is LGHNA, CDR2 YSLEER, per germline. V was clipped by 3 bases and J by 3 bases; unmatched bases: 5. Here the CDR3 DNA reads TGCGCCAGCAGCCATAGAGCGGGAGGTTACACCGGGGAGCTGTTTTTT. Translated, it gives CASSHRAGGYTGELFF.

The V call is TRBV7-8, the J call TRBJ2-1, with TRBD2 matching over 14 bases. The trim removed 4 bases at V and 4 bases at J, leaving 3 bases unmatched. The CDR3 runs 16 residues. CDR1 is SGHVS and CDR2 is FQNEAQ in the germline V gene. The CDR3 protein is CASSSRLAGGYNEQFF. CDR3 DNA sequence: TGTGCCAGCAGCTCGCGACTAGCGGGAGGGTACAATGAGCAGTTCTTC.

Concerning this clonotype itself: This could be a read error, since a much larger clone is one nucleotide away. The chain is built from TRBV12-3 or TRBV12-4 and TRBJ2-3, with D possibly TRBD2 on 5 matching bases. CDR3 length: 16 residues. Trimming pared 5 bases from V and 0 bases from J, leaving 15 bases between. The CDR3 here is CASSTLVGVSTDTQYF. Here the CDR3 DNA reads TGTGCCAGCAGTACACTAGTGGGAGTTAGCACAGATACGCAGTATTTT.

This clonotype was observed at least ten times. The chain uses TRBV5-1 and TRBJ1-1, with 7 positions matching TRBD1. There are 15 residues in the CDR3. V trimming: 4 bases; J trimming: 3 bases; junction bases outside the gene matches: 9. In germline, CDR1 is SGHRS, CDR2 YFSETQ. The CDR3, as DNA: TGCGCCAGCAGCCCGACAGGGTATAGGGACACTGAAGCTTTCTTT. Residues: CASSPTGYRDTEAFF.

This clonotype was seen many times. This chain links TRBV28 with TRBJ2-7, with a tentative D call TRBD2 (6 bases). CDR1 is MDHEN, CDR2 SYDVKM, per germline. The CDR3 runs to 14 residues. With 6 bases removed from V and 3 bases from J, the gap between germline ends came to 15 bases. The CDR3 loop is CASSPGGAGYEQYF. The DNA of the CDR3 is TGTGCCAGCAGCCCTGGTGGAGCGGGCTACGAGCAGTACTTC.

This clonotype showed up many times. The genes are TRBV29-1 and TRBJ2-1, with a weak D call TRBD1 (6 bases). The CDR3 length is 11 residues. From germline, CDR1 is SQVTM and CDR2 ANQGSEA. The V and J ends lost 5 bases and 9 bases respectively, with 11 bases between them. In DNA, the CDR3 is TGCAGCGTTTTACAGGGTGGTGAGCAGTTCTTC. Its translation: CSVLQGGEQFF.

This clonotype was seen repeatedly, ten times or more. The chain uses TRBV6-8 and TRBJ2-5, with TRBD1 identical over 7 bases. This CDR3 is 16 amino acids long. Germline-derived CDR1 and CDR2 are MNHGY and SAAAGT. J was trimmed by 2 bases and V by 6 bases; bases with no gene match: 12. The CDR3 reads CASSLLQGWMQETQYF. CDR3 coding DNA: TGTGCCAGCAGCCTACTACAGGGGTGGATGCAAGAGACCCAGTACTTC.

This clonotype came up many times. The rearrangement links TRBV10-2 to TRBJ2-1; D gene ambiguous. V lost 3 bases and J 9 bases, leaving 6 bases between the germline ends. The CDR3 runs 11 residues. In germline, CDR1 is WSHSY, CDR2 SAAADI. The CDR3 DNA sequence: TGCGCCAGCAGTGACACTCTTGAGCAGTTCTTC. Translation: CASSDTLEQFF.

J is TRBJ2-3 and V is TRBV24-1; no reliable D call. Trimming took 8 bases from V and 6 from J, leaving 11 bases between them. The germline V gene has CDR1 KGHDR and CDR2 SFDVKD. The CDR3 covers 12 residues. The CDR3 sequence: CATKDPVDTQYF. CDR3 bases: TGTGCCACCAAGGATCCGGTGGATACGCAGTATTTT.

This clonotype appeared many times. The junction does not match germline at one end; this may be a read error. The rearrangement joins TRBV6-2 or TRBV6-3 to TRBJ2-4; 9 positions match TRBD1. Germline CDR1 and CDR2: MNHEY and SVGEGT. CDR3 length equals 11 residues. The CDR3: CASSSGTGSFF. Here the CDR3 DNA reads TGTGCCAGCAGCTCCGGGACAGGGTCATTCTTC.

This chain uses TRBV7-2 with TRBJ2-6; D might be TRBD1 or TRBD2, each matching 5 bases. V was clipped by 4 bases and J by 2 bases, with 15 bases between them. CDR3 length: 17 amino acids. Germline V CDR1 and CDR2: SGHTA, FQGNSA. CDR3 sequence: CASSSRDLTPGANVLTF. The CDR3 coding sequence is TGTGCCAGCAGCTCCCGGGACCTCACCCCTGGGGCCAACGTCCTGACTTTC.

This chain uses TRBV6-1 with TRBJ2-6; D is tentatively TRBD1 or TRBD2 (5 bases each). Between the trimmed V and J ends, which lost 8 bases and 2 bases, there was a span of 19 bases. CDR1 and CDR2 (germline): MNHNS, SASEGT. This CDR3 comprises 17 residues. The CDR3 DNA follows: TGTGCCAGCGGCCGGGGACCCAGCTTGGCTGGGGCCAACGTCCTGACTTTC. It specifies CASGRGPSLAGANVLTF.

This clonotype was observed at least ten times. V and J are TRBV6-5 and TRBJ1-1; D not certain. V was clipped by 1 base and J by 1 base, with 13 bases between them. The CDR3 spans 16 residues. CDR1 is MNHEY, CDR2 SVGAGI, per germline. The CDR3 spells CASSYLAGATNTEAFF. The CDR3 DNA sequence: TGTGCCAGCAGTTACTTGGCAGGAGCTACGAACACTGAAGCTTTCTTT.

This clonotype has ten or more counts. The rearrangement uses TRBV12-3 or TRBV12-4 and TRBJ2-2, with D perhaps TRBD1 (5 bases). V was pared by 5 bases and J by 1 base, with 8 bases between. The CDR3 spans 14 residues. CDR3 sequence reads: CASSRGQNTGELFF. The CDR3, as DNA: TGTGCCAGCAGTCGAGGACAGAACACCGGGGAGCTGTTTTTT.

This clonotype was counted many times. The rearrangement uses TRBV2 and TRBJ2-1, with D possibly TRBD2 on 5 matching bases. CDR1 and CDR2 from the germline V gene are SNHLY and FYNNEI. V was shortened by 6 bases and J by 0 bases, with 9 bases between the two germline ends. The CDR3 loop spans 14 amino acids. The CDR3 DNA is TGTGCCAGCAGGGACTGGAGCTCCTACAATGAGCAGTTCTTC. Its translation: CASRDWSSYNEQFF.

This clonotype was observed at least ten times. The chain uses TRBV4-3 and TRBJ2-7; 11 nucleotides agree with TRBD1. The CDR3 totals 16 residues. V dropped 0 bases and J dropped 5; count of bases not matched to a gene: 6. CDR1 and CDR2 (germline): LGHNA, YSLEER. The CDR3 bases are TGCGCCAGCAGCCAAGATCTTAGGACAGGGGGCGACGAGCAGTACTTC. It yields the protein CASSQDLRTGGDEQYF.

This clonotype appeared many times. The rearrangement joins TRBV6-6 to TRBJ1-1, with D hard to call. The germline CDR1 and CDR2 sequences are MNHNY and SVGAGI (reference sequence). This CDR3 spans 11 amino acids. Trimming pared 6 bases from V and 4 bases from J, leaving 6 bases between. CDR3 sequence: CASRVGTEAFF. The CDR3 DNA follows: TGTGCCAGCAGAGTCGGCACTGAAGCTTTCTTT.

This clonotype was detected ten times or more. The chain combines TRBV4-3 with TRBJ2-3; TRBD2 matches at 10 bases. This CDR3 is built from 19 residues. V lost 0 bases, J lost 5 bases, and 14 bases stayed unmatched. Looked up from germline, CDR1 is LGHNA and CDR2 is YSLEER. In DNA, the CDR3 is TGCGCCAGCAGCCAAGAAGGCCCCTGGACTAGCGGTGCTCTAGATACGCAGTATTTT. It yields the protein CASSQEGPWTSGALDTQYF.

This clonotype was detected many times. V and J are TRBV12-3 or TRBV12-4 and TRBJ2-1, with a possible D match to TRBD2 (6 bases). Trimming removed 5 bases at V and 4 bases at J, with 12 bases between. The CDR3 length is 14 residues. The CDR3 DNA follows: TGTGCCAGCAGTGACTTTGGGGGGTACAATGAGCAGTTCTTC. Its translation is CASSDFGGYNEQFF.

This clonotype occurred many times. CDR3 nucleotide sequence: TGTGCCAGCAGTTTCTCTCCGGACGTCTCCTACAATGAGCAGTTCTTC. The encoded protein is CASSFSPDVSYNEQFF. The chain carries TRBV12-3 or TRBV12-4 and TRBJ2-1, with no clear D. The CDR3 spans 16 residues. V was trimmed by 3 bases and J by 0 bases, leaving 12 bases between them.